Shown below are 17 T cell receptor beta chains from a single sample sequenced in a study of T cell repertoires in cytomegalovirus infection. MiXCR, run by TCRdb on the reads, gives a single entry per CDR3 protein. The sample holds approximately 1,000,000 distinct CDR3 sequences, roughly 31% seen once. These TCRs are of unknown antigen specificity. This material consisted of cultured CD8+ T cells from PBMCs, taken from culture after CMV antigen stimulation. The source is a human donor in good health (CMV status not recorded). Some clones in this sample may be carry-over from other donors' samples.

The rearrangement uses TRBV4-1 and TRBJ2-1, with 8 bases fitting TRBD2. Germline V gives CDR1 MGHRA, CDR2 YSYEKL. V was pared by 4 bases and J by 6 bases, with 8 bases of the junction left unmatched. The CDR3 loop spans 15 amino acids. Here the CDR3 DNA reads TGCGCCAGCAGCCCACCGGGACTAGATTTCAATGAGCAGTTCTTC. Encoded protein: CASSPPGLDFNEQFF.

This chain joins TRBV6-5 and TRBJ1-5; D ambiguous. CDR3 size: 14 residues. Per germline, CDR1 MNHEY and CDR2 SVGAGI. The ends were cut back, 6 bases at V and 5 bases at J, with 14 bases in the middle. The CDR3 DNA reads as TGTGCCAGCAGATCACGGCGGAGGGATCAGCCCCAGCATTTT. Encoded protein: CASRSRRRDQPQHF.

Only a few counts were recorded for this clonotype. The gene calls are TRBV27 and TRBJ2-3, with 9 bases lining up with TRBD2. Germline-derived CDR1 and CDR2 are MNHEY and SMNVEV (reference sequence). The CDR3 length is 15 residues. J was trimmed by 4 bases and V by 0 bases; bases with no gene match: 2. The CDR3 loop is CASSLSAGGPDTQYF. In DNA form, the CDR3 reads TGTGCCAGCAGTTTATCGGCGGGGGGGCCAGATACGCAGTATTTT.

Details on this clonotype: This may come from a read error, since a much larger clone is one base off. The chain combines TRBV5-6 with TRBJ2-1; D is ambiguous. The CDR3 is 13 residues long. Germline CDR1 is SGHDT and CDR2 is YYEEEE. DNA of the CDR3: TGTGCCAGCAGTGCGAGCTCCTACAATGAGCAGTTATTC. This translates into CASSASSYNEQLF.

This clonotype was observed a few times. This sequence joins TRBV27 and TRBJ1-4, with a tentative D call TRBD1 (5 bases). Germline-derived CDR1 and CDR2 are MNHEY and SMNVEV (reference sequence). The germline V and J ends were trimmed by 2 bases and 8 bases, with 12 bases remaining between them. The CDR3 is made up of 14 amino acids. CDR3: CASSLQGSLEKLFF. The CDR3 bases are TGTGCCAGCAGTTTACAGGGAAGCCTAGAAAAACTGTTTTTT.

The table lists this clonotype with a few counts. The CDR3 sequence: CSAGRVPSTDTQYF. As DNA, the CDR3 is TGCAGTGCTGGGAGGGTTCCCAGCACAGATACGCAGTATTTT. V is TRBV20-1 and J is TRBJ2-3; 7 bases line up with TRBD2. The junction had 5 bases not matched to a gene; V was cut back by 5 bases and J by 0 bases. The germline gives CDR1 DFQATT, CDR2 SNEGSKA (reference sequence). The CDR3 extends over 14 amino acids.

The gene calls are TRBV27 and TRBJ1-6; perhaps TRBD1 as D (6 bases). This CDR3 is 12 amino acids long. CDR1 is MNHEY, CDR2 SMNVEV, per germline (reference sequence). The V end lost 7 bases, the J end lost 13 bases, and 14 bases lay between the germline ends. The CDR3 protein is CASTEGGRPLHF. The CDR3 region has the DNA TGTGCCAGCACCGAGGGGGGGCGGCCCCTCCACTTT.

The V and J genes are TRBV27 and TRBJ2-3, with 9 bases lining up with TRBD1. This CDR3 region has 17 residues. The V segment lost 0 bases and the J segment 2 bases; nucleotides outside the gene matches: 6. CDR1 is MNHEY and CDR2 is SMNVEV in the germline V gene (reference sequence). CDR3 nucleotide sequence: TGTGCCAGCAGTTTATCGCCCGGGACAGGGTACACAGATACGCAGTATTTT. Its translation is CASSLSPGTGYTDTQYF.

There are many counts of this clonotype. The genes are TRBV6-2 or TRBV6-3 and TRBJ1-3, with a weak D call TRBD1 (5 bases). The CDR3 totals 11 residues. The germline gives CDR1 MNHEY, CDR2 SVGEGT. The germline V and J ends were trimmed by 6 bases and 7 bases, with 7 bases remaining between them. The CDR3 sequence: CASRRQNTIYF. DNA for the CDR3: TGTGCCAGCAGACGACAGAACACCATATATTTT.

In regard to this clonotype: The junction does not match germline at one end; this may be a read error. The CDR3: CASSIQGLGYDYTF. The CDR3, as DNA: TGTGCCAGCAGTATACAGGGGTTGGGCTATGACTACACCTTC. The chain employs TRBV12-3 or TRBV12-4 and TRBJ1-2; 7 bases are shared with TRBD1. The CDR3 runs to 14 residues.

The chain recombines TRBV6-2 or TRBV6-3 with TRBJ2-3, with D uncertain. V dropped 2 bases and J dropped 0 bases, with 6 bases sitting between them. Per the germline V gene, CDR1 is MNHEY and CDR2 is SVGEGT. The CDR3 spans 14 residues. The CDR3 nucleotides are TGTGCCAGCAGTTACCGAGCTAGCACAGATACGCAGTATTTT. Residues: CASSYRASTDTQYF.

The chain carries TRBV5-4 and TRBJ1-6; D is uncertain. This CDR3 is 14 amino acids long. CDR1 SGHNT and CDR2 YYREEE come from the germline V gene (reference sequence). Trimming pared 4 bases from V and 11 bases from J, leaving 16 bases between. CDR3 sequence: CASSMDPNRAPLHF. The CDR3 DNA sequence: TGTGCCAGCAGCATGGACCCTAACCGGGCACCCCTCCACTTT.

This chain uses TRBV28 with TRBJ2-3, with TRBD2 identical over 8 bases. J gave up 2 bases and V 3 bases, and 7 bases lay outside the gene matches. In germline, CDR1 is MDHEN, CDR2 SYDVKM. The CDR3 runs to 16 residues. The CDR3 spells CASSFRRGATTDTQYF. CDR3 sequence (DNA): TGTGCCAGCAGTTTTCGGCGGGGGGCAACCACAGATACGCAGTATTTT.

This clonotype was recorded a few times. V gene TRBV19 combines with J gene TRBJ2-1, with 9 bases identical to TRBD1. The CDR3 extends over 14 amino acids. V was pared by 3 bases and J by 5 bases, with 2 bases of the junction left unmatched. Germline V gene lookup returns CDR1 LNHDA and CDR2 SQIVND (reference sequence). CDR3 sequence reads: CASSMGQGDNEQFF. The CDR3, as DNA: TGTGCCAGTAGTATGGGACAGGGTGACAATGAGCAGTTCTTC.

The chain is built from TRBV4-1 and TRBJ2-5; D is possibly TRBD2 (5 bases). The CDR3 is 15 amino acids. CDR1 MGHRA and CDR2 YSYEKL come from the germline V gene. Trimming removed 5 bases from V and 1 base from J, with 14 bases in between. This chain's CDR3 is CASSNSRGVQETQYF. The CDR3 coding sequence is TGCGCCAGCAGCAATTCCCGGGGAGTCCAAGAGACCCAGTACTTC.

This chain connects TRBV6-5 to TRBJ1-1; D gene ambiguous. Per germline, CDR1 MNHEY and CDR2 SVGAGI. V was pared by 2 bases and J by 4 bases, with 8 bases between. This CDR3 spans 13 amino acids. In nucleotides, the CDR3 is TGTGCCAGCAGTTACGCCGCGGGCACTGAAGCTTTCTTT. Its protein product is CASSYAAGTEAFF.

The J gene is TRBJ2-5, the V gene TRBV15; D is perhaps TRBD1 or TRBD2 (5 bases each). Trimming shortened V by 5 bases and J by 5 bases, and 15 bases separated the two germline ends. The germline V gene encodes CDR1 LNHNV and CDR2 YYDKDF (reference sequence). The CDR3 is made up of 14 amino acids. The CDR3 DNA reads as TGTGCCACCAGCCTCCACGGGGCGTGGGAGACCCAGTACTTC. It specifies CATSLHGAWETQYF. The full variable domain, rest sourced from reference TRBV15 and TRBJ2-5, is DAMVIQNPRYQVTQFGKPVTLSCSQTLNHNVMYWYQQKSSQAPKLLFHYYDKDFNNEADTPDNFQSRRPNTSFCFLDIRSPGLGDTAMYLCATSLHGAWETQYFGPGTRLLVL.